The 8 T cell receptor beta chains below were found in one sample sequenced in a study of blood T cells in healthy people across ages. Alongside a J-beta primer mix, a sample-barcoded 5' primer served in a second PCR lasting roughly 6 to 12 cycles. MiXCR was run by TCRdb on the 5' RACE reads, yielding one entry per CDR3 protein. The table has about 800,000 distinct CDR3 sequences, 25% seen once. This sample also appeared in a second study, on T cells of mothers and their children.

The sequencing input was blood. These receptors were obtained from a boy aged 5-17 years in good health.

This clonotype was seen a few times. The chain carries TRBV6-1 and TRBJ1-4, with 8 bases identical to TRBD1. The V segment lost 5 bases and the J segment 5 bases; nucleotides outside the gene matches: 10. CDR3 length: 16 amino acids. The germline V gene has CDR1 MNHNS and CDR2 SASEGT. CDR3 region: CASSPGGTGKNEKLFF. In DNA, the CDR3 is TGTGCCAGCAGTCCCGGCGGGACAGGAAAAAATGAAAAACTGTTTTTT.

The CDR3 loop is CASSQNLRLAGVRETQYF. CDR3 DNA sequence: TGTGCCAGCTCACAGAACTTGAGACTAGCGGGAGTCCGAGAGACCCAGTACTTC. The rearrangement links TRBV18 to TRBJ2-5, with TRBD2 identical over 12 bases. The CDR3 contains 18 residues. The germline V gene has CDR1 KGHSH and CDR2 LQKENI. Trimming cost V 4 bases and J 4 bases; bases outside gene matches: 13.

The CDR3 sequence is CASSLKGGTGTTYEQYF. In nucleotides, the CDR3 is TGTGCCAGCAGCTTAAAAGGCGGGACAGGGACCACCTACGAGCAGTACTTC. This chain links TRBV7-2 with TRBJ2-7; the match to TRBD1 covers 9 bases. The germline CDR1 and CDR2 sequences are SGHTA and FQGNSA. The CDR3 totals 17 residues. J was trimmed by 2 bases and V by 2 bases; bases with no gene match: 10. The entire variable domain, with the rest obtained from reference TRBV7-2 and TRBJ2-7, is as follows: GAGVSQSPSNKVTEKGKDVELRCDPISGHTALYWYRQSLGQGLEFLIYFQGNSAPDKSGLPSDRFSAERTGGSVSTLTIQRTQQEDSAVYLCASSLKGGTGTTYEQYFGPGTRLTVT.

Only a few counts were recorded for this clonotype. The V gene is TRBV18, the J gene TRBJ2-5; a possible D gene is TRBD1 (6 bases). The germline V gene encodes CDR1 KGHSH and CDR2 LQKENI. The V end was cut by 1 base, the J end by 4 bases, with 7 bases between. The CDR3 consists of 13 residues. CDR3 protein: CASSPLDRETQYF. Here the CDR3 DNA reads TGTGCCAGCTCACCACTGGACAGAGAGACCCAGTACTTC.

The chain links TRBV27 to TRBJ2-5, with a possible D match to TRBD2 (6 bases). With the DNA end fitting TRBJ2-1 better, the J assignment may be wrong. The CDR3 sequence is 12 residues long. The germline V gene encodes CDR1 MNHEY and CDR2 SMNVEV (reference sequence). The CDR3, as DNA: TGTGCCAGCAGTTTACTTGGGGGGGAGCAGTTCTTC. It is translated as CASSLLGGEQFF.

This chain connects TRBV12-3 or TRBV12-4 to TRBJ2-5; 9 bases are a match to TRBD1. Near its end, the DNA agrees better with TRBJ2-7, so the J call may be wrong. This CDR3 comprises 14 residues. The CDR3 coding sequence is TGTGCCAGCAGTTTCAACCGGGACAGGGCCGAGCAGTACTTC. Its protein is CASSFNRDRAEQYF.

V gene TRBV29-1 combines with J gene TRBJ2-7, with D unclear. This CDR3 region has 16 residues. V lost 8 bases, J lost 1 base, and 24 bases lay in between. Germline V gene lookup returns CDR1 SQVTM and CDR2 ANQGSEA. CDR3: CSPPSRPSPGSYEQYF. As DNA, the CDR3 is TGCAGCCCCCCCTCGCGGCCCAGTCCAGGATCCTACGAGCAGTACTTC.

V is TRBV24-1 and J is TRBJ1-5; 7 bases are a match to TRBD1. CDR3 length equals 15 residues. Germline CDR1 is KGHDR and CDR2 is SFDVKD. V lost 9 bases and J lost 3; bases outside the gene matches: 10. The CDR3 is CATLADRADNQPQHF. The CDR3 DNA reads as TGTGCCACCTTAGCCGACAGGGCCGACAATCAGCCCCAGCATTTT.